These 14 T cell receptor beta chains were all obtained from the same sample, sequenced in a study of tumor-infiltrating lymphocytes in oesophageal squamous cell carcinoma. From the PCR reads, TCRdb called clonotypes with MiXCR, one entry per CDR3 protein. The table shows 6,500 to 8,500 distinct CDR3 sequences, with 15% to 17% occurring only once. Material: blood. The receptor set was obtained from a male donor with esophageal squamous cell carcinoma.

The chain joins TRBV19 to TRBJ1-2; D remains unclear. This CDR3 contains 12 residues. V lost 1 base, J lost 8 bases, and 8 bases lay in between. Germline V lookup: CDR1 LNHDA, CDR2 SQIVND (reference sequence). CDR3 bases: TGTGCCAGTAGTATAGTAGGTACCGGCTACACCTTC. As protein: CASSIVGTGYTF.

This clonotype is labeled as medium-sized (0.01 to 0.1%). The rearrangement joins TRBV7-9 to TRBJ2-1; D remains ambiguous. V lost 3 bases, J lost 8 bases, and 5 bases lay in between. CDR3 size: 11 residues. In germline, CDR1 is SEHNR, CDR2 FQNEAQ (reference sequence). This CDR3 is CASSFLDEQFF. DNA for the CDR3: TGTGCCAGCAGCTTTTTAGATGAGCAGTTCTTC.

V is TRBV4-2 and J is TRBJ1-6, with a possible D match to TRBD1 (5 bases). V lost 1 base to trimming and J lost 8 bases, with 9 bases between them. The CDR3 extends over 14 amino acids. CDR1 and CDR2 from the germline V gene are LGHNA and YNFKEQ. For the CDR3, the DNA is TGTGCCAGCAGCCAAGGCTTACAGGATTCACCCCTCCACTTT. The encoded protein is CASSQGLQDSPLHF.

At least ten counts were recorded for this clonotype. V gene TRBV11-3 combines with J gene TRBJ1-2; a weak D match, TRBD1 (5 bases). CDR1 and CDR2 from the germline V gene are SGHNT and YENEEA. There are 14 residues in the CDR3. Trimming pared 5 bases from V and 3 bases from J, leaving 13 bases between. CDR3 bases: TGTGCCAGCAGCAAGGCGGGGCGTTACTATGGCTACACCTTC. The encoded protein is CASSKAGRYYGYTF.

This clonotype was counted once. V is TRBV20-1 and J is TRBJ1-6; tentatively, D is TRBD1 (5 bases). CDR3 length equals 15 residues. Trimming stripped 3 bases from V and 5 bases from J, with 14 bases between. Germline V gene data show CDR1 as DFQATT and CDR2 as SNEGSKA (reference sequence). The DNA of the CDR3 is TGCAGTGCTAGGGTCCAGGGCGCGGATAATTCACCCCTCCACTTT. This codes for CSARVQGADNSPLHF.

The chain couples TRBV5-8 to TRBJ2-5, with 14 nucleotides matching TRBD2. The CDR3 is 20 amino acids. J lost 11 bases, V lost 0 bases, and 21 bases had no gene match. The germline V gene has CDR1 SGHTS and CDR2 YDEGEE. The CDR3 bases are TGTGCCAGCAGCTTGGCCGGACTAGCGGGGGGCGTCCTGAACTACAATGAGCAGTACTTC. Its translation is CASSLAGLAGGVLNYNEQYF.

This clonotype was seen many times. A much larger clone lies one base from this, so it may be a read error. This chain joins TRBV24-1 and TRBJ2-1; D may be TRBD1 (5 bases). Gene TRBJ2-7 matches the end of the DNA better, so the J call may be wrong. CDR3 length: 15 residues. Germline lookup yields CDR1 KGHDR and CDR2 SFDVKD. The CDR3 reads CATSDPQGSYNEQYF. The DNA of the CDR3 is TGTGCCACCAGTGATCCCCAGGGCTCCTACAATGAGCAGTACTTC.

The chain links TRBV10-3 to TRBJ2-5; possibly TRBD1 for D (6 bases). The DNA end lines up better with TRBJ2-1; the J call may be wrong. The CDR3 is 14 residues long. Germline V lookup: CDR1 ENHRY, CDR2 SYGVKD. The DNA of the CDR3 is TGTGCCATCAGCTCGGGACAAGGCCACAATGAGCAGTTCTTC. Its translation: CAISSGQGHNEQFF.

With respect to this clonotype: An end of the junction does not agree with germline; a read error may underlie this. V and J are TRBV4-2 and TRBJ2-1, with D tentatively TRBD1 (6 bases). Gene TRBJ2-7 matches the end of the DNA better, so the J call may be wrong. The CDR3 runs to 15 residues. CDR1 LGHNA and CDR2 YNFKEQ come from the germline V gene. The CDR3 spells CASSQEGSGAYKQYF. The CDR3 DNA reads TGTGCCAGCAGCCAAGAGGGGTCAGGGGCCTACAAGCAGTACTTC.

This clonotype was detected a few times. At one of its ends the junction is not consistent with the germline gene, which may arise from a read error. The chain has TRBV3-1 and TRBJ2-7; D gene unclear. The CDR3 is 16 amino acids. Germline V gene data show CDR1 as LGHDT and CDR2 as YNNKEL (reference sequence). CDR3 residues: CASSPILGQVYSPLHF. The CDR3 nucleotides read TGTGCCAGCAGCCCCATTCTCGGCCAGGTATACTCACCCCTCCACTTC.

This clonotype was seen only a few times. This clone may be a read error of a much larger clone one base away. V usage is TRBV6-1 and J usage is TRBJ2-3; the D gene is possibly TRBD2 (5 bases). The CDR3 consists of 14 residues. Germline CDR1 MNHNS, CDR2 SASEGT. Between the trimmed V and J ends, which lost 6 bases and 14 bases, there was a span of 24 bases. Written as DNA, the CDR3 is TGTGCCAGCAGCCAGAGAATGAACACCGGGGAGCTGTATTTT. The encoded protein is CASSQRMNTGELYF.

This clonotype was seen a handful of times. V gene TRBV9 combines with J gene TRBJ2-2; 8 positions agree with TRBD1. The V and J ends lost 6 bases and 2 bases, in that order; junction bases with no gene match: 15. The CDR3 sequence is 18 residues long. Germline assignment: CDR1 SGDLS and CDR2 YYNGEE. CDR3 bases: TGTGCCAGCAACCCGACAGGGGTCATCCGAACCAACACCGGGGAGCTGTTTTTT. Translating gives CASNPTGVIRTNTGELFF.

This clonotype was picked up a small number of times. The CDR3 DNA follows: TGTGCCAGCAGTTACCCCCTCTTAGGGGGGGCGCCGACTAATGAAAAACTGTTTTTT. Amino acid sequence: CASSYPLLGGAPTNEKLFF. This chain joins TRBV6-1 and TRBJ1-4; tentative D call: TRBD1 (6 bases). Trimming removed 5 bases from V and 2 bases from J, with 24 bases in between. CDR3 size: 19 residues. CDR1 is MNHNS, CDR2 SASEGT, per germline.

In the case of this clonotype: Because the CDR3 is missing its conserved closing phenylalanine or tryptophan, this is likely a read error. No DNA is shown, since the ends of the CDR3 on it are uncertain; the CDR3 is the one TCRdb lists. The rearrangement uses TRBV7-3 and TRBJ1-1; the table's D call of TRBD1 was not tested on the DNA. Germline V gene data show CDR1 as SGHTA and CDR2 as FQGTGA. The CDR3 is 14 amino acids in total, end residues counted. CDR3 sequence: CASSFDGGPSTSGQ.